Presented here are 13 T cell receptor beta chains from one specimen sequenced in a study of spatial heterogeneity in lung cancer. TCRdb reprocessed the 5' RACE reads via MiXCR and lists one record per CDR3 protein. The sample comprises more than 85,000 distinct CDR3 sequences, roughly 9.5% of which are singletons, and about 7% rests with the top ten. As for time point: sample taken at primary tumor resection. Sequencing was performed on whole RNA extracted from tumor and nontumor lung tissue, or from frozen PBMC, and the material was left unsorted. The sequencing used PBMCs, collected at surgery. Receptors were obtained from a male donor with early-stage non-small cell lung cancer.

The V call is TRBV6-6, the J call TRBJ2-2; 10 bases agree with TRBD2. Germline V gene sequence: CDR1 MNHNY, CDR2 SVGAGI (reference sequence). This CDR3 is built from 19 residues. The V and J ends lost 0 bases and 0 bases, in that order; junction bases with no gene match: 7. CDR3 residues: CASSYSRVTSGSNTGELFF. As DNA, the CDR3 is TGTGCCAGCAGTTACTCTAGGGTGACTAGCGGGTCGAACACCGGGGAGCTGTTTTTT.

V and J are TRBV9 and TRBJ1-3; 7 bases match TRBD1. Germline V CDR1 and CDR2: SGDLS, YYNGEE. V trimming: 3 bases; J trimming: 3 bases; junction bases outside the gene matches: 0. This CDR3 is 13 amino acids long. This chain's CDR3 is CASSGTGGNTIYF. The CDR3, as DNA: TGTGCCAGCAGCGGGACAGGTGGAAACACCATATATTTT.

The table lists this clonotype with many counts. The rearrangement links TRBV7-3 to TRBJ2-3, with unresolved D. CDR1 SGHTA and CDR2 FQGTGA come from the germline V gene. The CDR3 consists of 14 residues. V was clipped by 0 bases and J by 6 bases, with 10 bases between them. This CDR3 reads CASSLTVPPDTQYF. CDR3 coding DNA: TGTGCCAGCAGCTTAACGGTACCCCCCGATACGCAGTATTTT.

This rearrangement joins TRBV2 to TRBJ2-5; D remains ambiguous. V was cut by 6 bases and J by 2 bases, with 7 bases left in between. Germline V CDR1 and CDR2: SNHLY, FYNNEI. The CDR3 has 12 amino acids. CDR3: CASSMIQETQYF. The CDR3 coding sequence is TGTGCCAGCAGCATGATTCAAGAGACCCAGTACTTC.

V gene TRBV4-2 combines with J gene TRBJ2-1; D is tentatively TRBD1 or TRBD2 (5 bases each). The CDR3 extends over 16 amino acids. V lost 3 bases and J 2 bases, leaving 14 bases between the germline ends. Per germline, CDR1 LGHNA and CDR2 YNFKEQ. The CDR3: CASSHPTGATYNEQFF. CDR3 nucleotides: TGTGCCAGCAGCCACCCCACCGGGGCCACCTACAATGAGCAGTTCTTC.

This clonotype showed up many times. The V and J genes are TRBV11-2 and TRBJ2-1, with D maybe TRBD2 (7 bases). V gave up 5 bases and J gave up 10 bases, with 21 bases separating them. The germline CDR1 and CDR2 sequences are SGHAT and FQNNGV. The CDR3 is 15 amino acids. This chain's CDR3 is CASSEIRGGGSEQFF. In DNA form, the CDR3 reads TGTGCCAGCAGCGAGATTAGGGGGGGTGGCTCCGAGCAGTTCTTC.

The table lists this clonotype with many counts. The chain uses TRBV28 and TRBJ2-1; TRBD1 aligns across 8 bases. The CDR3 extends over 15 amino acids. From germline, CDR1 is MDHEN and CDR2 SYDVKM. V dropped 5 bases and J dropped 4; count of bases not matched to a gene: 7. CDR3 amino acids: CASSLPGQDYNEQFF. CDR3 DNA: TGTGCCAGCAGTCTCCCGGGACAGGATTACAATGAGCAGTTCTTC.

The table lists this clonotype with a few counts. The CDR3 region is CASRGGAYEQYF. The CDR3 nucleotides read TGTGCCAGCAGGGGAGGTGCCTACGAGCAGTACTTC. This rearrangement joins TRBV2 to TRBJ2-7; tentative D call: TRBD2 (6 bases). The CDR3 has 12 amino acids. Per the germline V gene, CDR1 is SNHLY and CDR2 is FYNNEI. Between the trimmed V and J ends, which lost 6 bases and 2 bases, there was a span of 8 bases. Full variable domain (missing parts from reference TRBV2 and TRBJ2-7): EPEVTQTPSHQVTQMGQEVILRCVPISNHLYFYWYRQILGQKVEFLVSFYNNEISEKSEIFDDQFSVERPDGSNFTLKIRSTKLEDSAMYFCASRGGAYEQYFGPGTRLTVT.

The chain is built from TRBV7-9 and TRBJ2-7, with 7 positions matching TRBD1. CDR1 is SEHNR and CDR2 is FQNEAQ in the germline V gene (reference sequence). The ends lost 5 bases at V and 1 base at J; junction bases unmatched: 5. This CDR3 region has 14 residues. The CDR3 reads CASSLRQGSYEQYF. CDR3 nucleotides: TGTGCCAGCAGCCTACGACAGGGTTCCTACGAGCAGTACTTC.

This clonotype came up a few times. V and J are TRBV20-1 and TRBJ2-3; 7 bases map to TRBD1. From germline, CDR1 is DFQATT and CDR2 SNEGSKA (reference sequence). V gave up 6 bases and J gave up 6 bases; unmatched junction bases: 6. The CDR3 length is 12 residues. The DNA of the CDR3 is TGCAGTGCCCCGGACAGGAAGGATACGCAGTATTTT. Translating it yields CSAPDRKDTQYF.

There are many counts of this clonotype. This chain links TRBV2 with TRBJ1-5; 8 nucleotides align to TRBD1. Germline CDR1 is SNHLY and CDR2 is FYNNEI. V gave up 6 bases and J gave up 7 bases; unmatched junction bases: 5. The CDR3 is made up of 13 amino acids. CDR3 nucleotide sequence: TGTGCCAGCAGGGCACAGGGGGAGCAGCCCCAGCATTTT. It codes for CASRAQGEQPQHF.

In this sample, this clonotype turned up many times. This chain connects TRBV28 to TRBJ2-4; TRBD2 matches at 7 bases. The CDR3 loop spans 15 amino acids. V dropped 5 bases and J dropped 4; count of bases not matched to a gene: 8. CDR1 and CDR2 from the germline V gene are MDHEN and SYDVKM. CDR3 in amino acids: CASSPPGGGKNIQYF. In DNA form, the CDR3 reads TGTGCCAGCAGTCCCCCCGGCGGGGGAAAAAACATTCAGTACTTC.

This clonotype was detected once. The chain couples TRBV4-1 to TRBJ1-5; TRBD1 matches at 9 bases. The CDR3 has 17 amino acids. V dropped 4 bases and J dropped 4; count of bases not matched to a gene: 11. Per germline, CDR1 MGHRA and CDR2 YSYEKL. CDR3 sequence (DNA): TGCGCCAGCAGCCCAAGCGAGACAGGGGGTCTAAATCAGCCCCAGCATTTT. This sequence encodes CASSPSETGGLNQPQHF.